The rows below give T cell receptor beta chains drawn from one sample of a study of type 1 regulatory T cells. The antigens these receptors bind are not known. TCRdb itself ran the reads through MiXCR, one entry per CDR3 protein. The sample lists over 55,000 distinct CDR3 sequences; about 62% were seen once. The sample comprised cultured T cells, either the whole culture or a sorted T cell fraction (not recorded which). These receptors came from a human donor in good health. CDR3s include the opening cysteine and the closing phenylalanine or tryptophan. The D gene is left open where the match is weak. Only part of the rows carry a size: once, few, many, or a class if the clone is expanded.

>-|-|TRBJ1-2|TRBV28
TGTGCCAGCAGTTTGCAGGGAAATAACTATGGCTACACCTTC
CASSLQGNNYGYTF
>-|-|TRBJ1-5|TRBV5-5
TGTGCCAGCAGCTTTCGAGGGAGCAATCAGCCCCAGCATTTT
CASSFRGSNQPQHF
>-|TRBD2|TRBJ2-5|TRBV20-1
TGCATTGCTCTCCCTTTACGATTAGCGGGATTAGAGACCCAGTACTTC
CIALPLRLAGLETQYF
>-|TRBD1|TRBJ2-7|TRBV20-1
TGCAGTGTCCTAGAAACGGACAGGGGGGCCTACGAGCAGTACTTC
CSVLETDRGAYEQYF
>-|-|TRBJ2-3|TRBV10-2
TGCGCCAGCAGTGACCCTGGGCGGAGCACAGATACGCAGTATTTT
CASSDPGRSTDTQYF
>-|-|TRBJ1-2|TRBV12-3/TRBV12-4
TGTGCCAGCAGTTTATCTTTGGGTGGCTACACCTTC
CASSLSLGGYTF
>few|TRBD2|TRBJ2-1|TRBV20-1
TGCAGTGGCAGACTAGCGAGCTCCTACAATGAGCAGTTCTTC
CSGRLASSYNEQFF
>-|-|TRBJ1-5|TRBV6-5
TGTGCCAGCAGTACCCTCGGCAATCAGCCCCAGCATTTT
CASSTLGNQPQHF
>-|-|TRBJ2-2|TRBV14
TGTGCCAGCAGCCAAGTCGCCAACACCGGGGAGCTGTTTTTT
CASSQVANTGELFF
>-|-|TRBJ2-7|TRBV24-1
TGTGCCACTCTAGGGGGGAAGGCTGGTTGGGACGAGCAGTACTTC
CATLGGKAGWDEQYF
>-|TRBD2|TRBJ2-7|TRBV20-1
TGCAGTGCTAGAGATCCGCGCGGGAGTGATTACGAGCAGTACTTC
CSARDPRGSDYEQYF
>-|-|TRBJ2-7|TRBV6-1
TGTGCCAGCAGTGAATCCCCCGGACCAAGCTACGAGCAGTACTTC
CASSESPGPSYEQYF
>-|TRBD2|TRBJ2-1|TRBV20-1
TGCAGTGCGAGCGGGGGGGGATTCGATGAGCAGTTCTTC
CSASGGGFDEQFF
>-|-|TRBJ2-5|TRBV7-9
TGTGCCAGCAGTGGCGGTAGTCGAGGGGTAGAGACCCAGTACTTC
CASSGGSRGVETQYF
>-|TRBD1|TRBJ2-5|TRBV11-2
TGTGCCAGCAGCCTCGACAGGGGGCAAAGGGAGACCCAGTACTTC
CASSLDRGQRETQYF
>-|TRBD1|TRBJ2-5|TRBV30
TGTGCCTGGAGTGTCAGGACAGGGGGCATAGAGACCCAGTACTTC
CAWSVRTGGIETQYF
>medium-sized|-|TRBJ2-7|TRBV7-9
TGTGCCAGCAGCTCCACAGGGACCGCCTACGAGCAGTACTTC
CASSSTGTAYEQYF
>-|-|TRBJ2-7|TRBV6-5
TGTGCCAGCAGTTACTCAGGACAGACTTATGACCCTCTCGAGCAGTACTTC
CASSYSGQTYDPLEQYF
>-|TRBD2|TRBJ2-1|TRBV7-2
TGTGCCAGCAGCTTCTCCGGGACTAGCGGCCACAATGAGCAGTTCTTC
CASSFSGTSGHNEQFF
>-|TRBD2|TRBJ2-1|TRBV5-1
TGCGCCAGCAGCTTGGGACTAGCGGCCTACAATGAGCAGTTCTTC
CASSLGLAAYNEQFF
>few|-|TRBJ2-5|TRBV4-1
TGCGCCAGCAGCCAAGATGACGCGGTACAGGTTGAGACCCAGTACTTC
CASSQDDAVQVETQYF
>-|TRBD2|TRBJ2-3|TRBV5-1
TGCGCCAGCAGCTCCGGGACTAGCGGGAGGGTTAGAGATACGCAGTATTTT
CASSSGTSGRVRDTQYF
>few|-|TRBJ1-5|TRBV24-1
TGTGCCACCAGTGGGGCAGGGAGCAATCAGCCCCAGCATTTT
CATSGAGSNQPQHF
>-|-|TRBJ2-7|TRBV5-1
TGCGCCAGCAAAATAAGGGAAGCGGCTCCCGAGCAGTACTTC
CASKIREAAPEQYF
>-|-|TRBJ2-5|TRBV6-6
TGTGCCAGCAGTTACGGCCCAGAGACCCAGTACTTC
CASSYGPETQYF
>few|-|TRBJ2-5|TRBV15
TGTGCCACCAGCGGGATCAAAGAGACCCAGTACTTC
CATSGIKETQYF
>-|-|TRBJ2-3|TRBV7-9
TGTGCCAGCAGCTCCCAGGGCACAGATACGCAGTATTTT
CASSSQGTDTQYF
>-|-|TRBJ2-4|TRBV5-4
TGTGCCAGCAGCCCACAGGGGACTAAAGTAGCCAAAAACATTCAGTACTTC
CASSPQGTKVAKNIQYF
>few|-|TRBJ1-5|TRBV10-3
TGTGCCATCAGCGAAGACAGAACAAATCAGCCCCAGCATTTT
CAISEDRTNQPQHF
>-|TRBD2|TRBJ2-1|TRBV3-1
TGTGCCAGCAGCCAAGAGACTAGCGCTTGGAATGAGCAGTTCTTC
CASSQETSAWNEQFF
>-|-|TRBJ2-4|TRBV12-3/TRBV12-4
TGTGCCAGCAGTTCCTTGGGTGGAGCGACCAAAAACATTCAGTACTTC
CASSSLGGATKNIQYF
>-|-|TRBJ2-2|TRBV3-1
TGTGCCAGCAGCCAAGCTACAGGGCCTTCGAACGCCGGGGAGCTGTTTTTT
CASSQATGPSNAGELFF
>-|-|TRBJ1-5|TRBV6-2/TRBV6-3
TGTGCCAGCAGTTACGTAGATCAGCCCCAGCATTTT
CASSYVDQPQHF
>-|-|TRBJ1-2|TRBV19
TGTGCCAGTAATCCGTCATTCGCGGTAGAGACCCGCAGCTACACCTTC
CASNPSFAVETRSYTF
>few|-|TRBJ2-5|TRBV3-1
TGTGCCAGCAGCTTCCGGACGGGACAAGAGACCCAGTACTTC
CASSFRTGQETQYF
>-|-|TRBJ2-5|TRBV5-5
TGTGCCAGCAGCCGCTCCGGCGACCCGCAGGAGACCCAGTACTTC
CASSRSGDPQETQYF
>-|TRBD2|TRBJ2-7|TRBV5-1
TGCGCCAGCAGCTTTAAAGCGGGAGGTAACTACGAGCAGTACTTC
CASSFKAGGNYEQYF
>-|-|TRBJ2-3|TRBV24-1
TGTGCCACCTCAAGGGAAGGACCCACAGATACGCAGTATTTT
CATSREGPTDTQYF
>-|-|TRBJ2-3|TRBV18
TGTGCCAGCTCCCCGACGGTAGTGGGGATCACAGATACGCAGTATTTT
CASSPTVVGITDTQYF
>few|-|TRBJ2-6|TRBV21-1
TGTGCCAGCAGCAGAGAGGGCACTTGCTCTGGGGCCAACGTCCTGACTTTC
CASSREGTCSGANVLTF
>-|-|TRBJ1-5|TRBV12-3/TRBV12-4
TGTGCCAGCAGTTGGAAGGGGATGGGCTATCAGCCCCAGCATTTT
CASSWKGMGYQPQHF
>-|TRBD1|TRBJ1-5|TRBV20-1
TGCAGTGCTAGAAAAGGGGGACAGGATCAGCCCCAGCATTTT
CSARKGGQDQPQHF
>-|-|TRBJ2-1|TRBV7-2
TGTGCCAGCAGCTTAGCACTAGTCAATGAGCAGTTCTTC
CASSLALVNEQFF
>-|TRBD2|TRBJ2-1|TRBV20-1
TGCAGTGCTAGATCCCTAGCGGGAGGATTCAATGAGCAGTTCTTC
CSARSLAGGFNEQFF
>-|-|TRBJ2-7|TRBV29-1
TGCAGCGTTGAAGATCCCGTAGAGCAGTACTTC
CSVEDPVEQYF
>-|TRBD2|TRBJ2-1|TRBV2
TGTGCCAGCAGTGAAGGGTTATTAGCGGGAGGGGAGCAGTTCTTC
CASSEGLLAGGEQFF
>-|-|TRBJ2-5|TRBV5-1
TGCGCCAGCAGCTTGTTCACAGTACAAGAGACCCAGTACTTC
CASSLFTVQETQYF
>once|TRBD2|TRBJ2-7|TRBV29-1
TGCAGCGTAGGGACTAGCGGGAGTTTCGACGAGCAGTACTTC
CSVGTSGSFDEQYF
>-|TRBD2|TRBJ2-7|TRBV20-1
TGCAGTGCGGAGCCTAGCGGGTGGCCCTACGAGCAGTACTTC
CSAEPSGWPYEQYF
>few|-|TRBJ1-2|TRBV3-1
TGTGCCAGCAGCCAAGGTAACCCTTATGGCTACACCTTC
CASSQGNPYGYTF
>-|TRBD2|TRBJ2-3|TRBV29-1
TGCAGCGTCCACTTGCTAGCGGGAGATACGCAGTATTTT
CSVHLLAGDTQYF
>-|-|TRBJ2-6|TRBV15
TGTGCCACCAGCAGAGATGTGGGGGCGGCCGCACAAATTGGGGCCAACGTCCTGACTTTC
CATSRDVGAAAQIGANVLTF
>-|TRBD1|TRBJ1-4|TRBV20-1
TGCAGTGCGGCTGACAGGGTCGAAAAACTGTTTTTT
CSAADRVEKLFF
>-|TRBD1|TRBJ1-5|TRBV4-1
TGCGCCAGCAGCCAAGTGGGACAGGGGGGTAATCAGCCCCAGCATTTT
CASSQVGQGGNQPQHF
>-|TRBD2|TRBJ2-3|TRBV7-2
TGTGCCAGCAGCTTATGGGGCGGGAGGCGCCCAGATACGCAGTATTTT
CASSLWGGRRPDTQYF
>once|-|TRBJ2-7|TRBV3-1
TGTGCCAGCAGCCAGGGCGGCAGGCCGGCGTACGAGCAGTACTTC
CASSQGGRPAYEQYF